The clone carrying this TCR beta chain was picked up many times. Its antigen is still unknown. The CDR3 totals 13 residues. V was shortened by 5 bases and J by 5 bases, with 10 bases between the two germline ends. The authors prepared the TCRbeta library with unique molecular identifiers. MiXCR was run by TCRdb on the PCR reads, yielding one entry per CDR3 protein. Altogether about 300,000 distinct CDR3 sequences are present, around 9.1% being singletons, with the ten largest covering roughly 7%. This specimen belongs to a study of T-cell reconstitution after alpha-beta-depleted transplantation in children. General observations from the study: Hyperexpanded clones declined; after one year, newly produced T cells mostly supplied diversity. Several hundred expanded graft clones reportedly supplied alpha-beta T cells about two months after transplant.

The TCR was taken from a boy in the first two years of life with acute myeloid leukemia, due to receive a stem cell transplant. V and J are TRBV12-3 or TRBV12-4 and TRBJ1-5; D call uncertain. Sequenced material: PBMCs, taken before TCRalphabeta/CD19-depleted stem cell transplant. The chain's CDR3 is CASSASGYQPQHF. The DNA of the CDR3 is TGTGCCAGCAGTGCGTCGGGTTATCAGCCCCAGCATTTT.